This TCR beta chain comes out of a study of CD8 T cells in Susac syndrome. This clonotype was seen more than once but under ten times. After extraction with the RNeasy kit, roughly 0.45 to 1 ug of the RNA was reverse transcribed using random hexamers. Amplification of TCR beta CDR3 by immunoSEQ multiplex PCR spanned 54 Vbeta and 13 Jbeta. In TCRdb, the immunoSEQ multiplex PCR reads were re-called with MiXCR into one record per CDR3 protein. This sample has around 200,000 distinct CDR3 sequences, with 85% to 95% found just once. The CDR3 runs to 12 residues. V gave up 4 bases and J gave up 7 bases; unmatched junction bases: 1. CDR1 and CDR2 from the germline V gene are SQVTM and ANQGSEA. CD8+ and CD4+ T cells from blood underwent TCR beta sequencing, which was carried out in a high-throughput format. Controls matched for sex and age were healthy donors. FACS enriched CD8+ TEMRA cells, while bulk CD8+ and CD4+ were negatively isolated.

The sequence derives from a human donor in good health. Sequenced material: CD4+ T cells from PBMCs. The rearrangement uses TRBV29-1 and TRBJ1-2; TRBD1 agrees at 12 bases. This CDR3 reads CSVGDRGLGYTF. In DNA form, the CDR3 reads TGCAGCGTTGGGGACAGGGGGCTTGGCTACACCTTC. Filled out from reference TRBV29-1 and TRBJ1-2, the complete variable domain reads SAVISQKPSRDICQRGTSLTIQCQVDSQVTMMFWYRQQPGQSLTLIATANQGSEATYESGFVIDKFPISRPNLTFSTLTVSNMSPEDSSIYLCSVGDRGLGYTFGSGTRLTVV.